These T cell receptor beta chains were read from a single sample in a study of Ad26.COV2.S vaccination and SARS-CoV-2 variants. Using immunoSEQ multiplex PCR, the repertoire was profiled, and TCRdb retains in-frame clones only, with some absent. This table has about 350,000 clones, around 89% appearing once. This material consisted of peripheral blood, taken in a trial of Ad26.COV2.S vaccine versus placebo. The receptors derive from a person between 18 and 59 years old who received the Ad26.COV2.S COVID-19 vaccine or a placebo. The CDR3 runs from the conserved cysteine through the conserved F or W. A D gene is named only where the DNA matches it firmly. Clone size is not always given. Where it is, it says once, few, many or a class for expanded clones.

d_call: .; v_call: TRBV6-2/TRBV6-3; j_call: TRBJ2-7; clone_size: .; cdr3_aa: CASSYSNRVNEQYF; cdr3_nt: TGTGCCAGCAGTTACTCGAACAGGGTCAACGAGCAGTACTTC
d_call: .; v_call: TRBV7-2; j_call: TRBJ1-2; clone_size: .; cdr3_aa: CASSLAGGQGYGYTF; cdr3_nt: TGTGCCAGCAGCTTAGCCGGGGGGCAGGGCTATGGCTACACCTTC
d_call: .; v_call: TRBV6-1; j_call: TRBJ1-5; clone_size: .; cdr3_aa: CASSVRSDSYSNQPQHF; cdr3_nt: TGTGCCAGCAGTGTCCGTTCGGACAGTTATAGCAATCAGCCCCAGCATTTT
d_call: TRBD2; v_call: TRBV3-1/TRBV3-2; j_call: TRBJ2-7; clone_size: .; cdr3_aa: CASSRGLAGSYEQYF; cdr3_nt: TGTGCCAGCAGCCGCGGACTAGCGGGCTCCTACGAGCAGTACTTC
d_call: TRBD2; v_call: TRBV5-1; j_call: TRBJ2-1; clone_size: .; cdr3_aa: CASRVSTSGVPEQFF; cdr3_nt: TGCGCCAGCAGGGTCAGTACTAGCGGGGTGCCCGAGCAGTTCTTC
d_call: TRBD1; v_call: TRBV6-1; j_call: TRBJ1-4; clone_size: .; cdr3_aa: CASSDWGQSNEKLFF; cdr3_nt: TGTGCCAGCAGTGATTGGGGACAGTCTAATGAAAAACTGTTTTTT
d_call: TRBD1; v_call: TRBV29-1; j_call: TRBJ2-2; clone_size: .; cdr3_aa: CSVAGTGAITGELFF; cdr3_nt: TGCAGCGTGGCCGGGACAGGGGCCATCACCGGGGAGCTGTTTTTT
d_call: .; v_call: TRBV10-3; j_call: TRBJ2-7; clone_size: .; cdr3_aa: CAISESLGTGGEQYF; cdr3_nt: TGTGCCATCAGTGAGTCCCTAGGAACTGGGGGCGAGCAGTACTTC
d_call: TRBD2; v_call: TRBV27; j_call: TRBJ2-1; clone_size: .; cdr3_aa: CASSGLESSYNEQFF; cdr3_nt: TGTGCCAGCAGCGGACTAGAGAGCTCCTACAATGAGCAGTTCTTC
d_call: .; v_call: TRBV5-8; j_call: TRBJ1-1; clone_size: .; cdr3_aa: CASSLWTVIAEAFF; cdr3_nt: TGTGCCAGCAGCTTGTGGACAGTGATAGCTGAAGCTTTCTTT
d_call: TRBD1; v_call: TRBV10-3; j_call: TRBJ1-1; clone_size: few; cdr3_aa: CAISDGTGPIEAFF; cdr3_nt: TGTGCCATCAGTGACGGGACAGGGCCGATTGAAGCTTTCTTT
d_call: .; v_call: TRBV27; j_call: TRBJ1-4; clone_size: .; cdr3_aa: CASSPRGLRNEKLFF; cdr3_nt: TGTGCCAGCAGTCCCCGGGGCCTCCGAAATGAAAAACTGTTTTTT
d_call: .; v_call: TRBV19; j_call: TRBJ1-1; clone_size: .; cdr3_aa: CASSIGKNTEAFF; cdr3_nt: TGTGCCAGTAGTATAGGTAAGAACACTGAAGCTTTCTTT
d_call: .; v_call: TRBV2; j_call: TRBJ2-1; clone_size: .; cdr3_aa: CASSGITTSYNEQFF; cdr3_nt: TGTGCCAGCAGTGGGATAACTACCTCCTACAATGAGCAGTTCTTC
d_call: .; v_call: TRBV19; j_call: TRBJ2-3; clone_size: .; cdr3_aa: CASSVAGGTDTQYF; cdr3_nt: TGTGCCAGTAGTGTTGCAGGGGGCACAGATACGCAGTATTTT
d_call: .; v_call: TRBV28; j_call: TRBJ2-2; clone_size: .; cdr3_aa: CASSLSGTGELFF; cdr3_nt: TGTGCCAGCAGTTTATCGGGTACCGGGGAGCTGTTTTTT
d_call: TRBD2; v_call: TRBV29-1; j_call: TRBJ2-1; clone_size: .; cdr3_aa: CSVSGTSGSNEQFF; cdr3_nt: TGCAGCGTCTCAGGGACTAGCGGGAGTAATGAGCAGTTCTTC
d_call: .; v_call: TRBV30; j_call: TRBJ2-5; clone_size: .; cdr3_aa: CAWKETAGGETQYF; cdr3_nt: TGTGCCTGGAAAGAGACCGCGGGTGGTGAGACCCAGTACTTC
d_call: TRBD1; v_call: TRBV11-2; j_call: TRBJ1-6; clone_size: .; cdr3_aa: CASSWGQVNSPLHF; cdr3_nt: TGTGCCAGCAGCTGGGGACAGGTTAATTCACCCCTCCACTTT
d_call: .; v_call: TRBV7-2; j_call: TRBJ1-1; clone_size: .; cdr3_aa: CASSLGGVNTEAFF; cdr3_nt: TGTGCCAGCAGTTTGGGTGGGGTGAACACTGAAGCTTTCTTT
d_call: .; v_call: TRBV2; j_call: TRBJ2-2; clone_size: .; cdr3_aa: CASRRGQNTGELFF; cdr3_nt: TGTGCCAGCAGGAGGGGACAGAACACCGGGGAGCTGTTTTTT
d_call: .; v_call: TRBV11-2; j_call: TRBJ2-7; clone_size: .; cdr3_aa: CASSDYRAYTYEQYF; cdr3_nt: TGTGCCAGCAGCGACTACCGAGCGTACACCTACGAGCAGTACTTC